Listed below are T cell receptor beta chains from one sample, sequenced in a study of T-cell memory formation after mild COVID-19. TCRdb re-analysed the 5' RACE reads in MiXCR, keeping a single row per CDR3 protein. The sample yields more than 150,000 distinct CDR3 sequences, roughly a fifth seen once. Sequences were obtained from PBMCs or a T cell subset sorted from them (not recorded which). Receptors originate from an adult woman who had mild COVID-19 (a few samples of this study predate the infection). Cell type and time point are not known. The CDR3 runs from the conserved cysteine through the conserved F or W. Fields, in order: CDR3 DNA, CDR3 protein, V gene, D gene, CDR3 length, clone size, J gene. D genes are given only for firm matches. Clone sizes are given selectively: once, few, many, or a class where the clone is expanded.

cdr3_nt: TGCGCCAGCAGCCGGGACAGGGGATCCTACGAGCAGTACTTC
cdr3_aa: CASSRDRGSYEQYF
v_call: TRBV5-1
d_call: TRBD1
cdr3_length: 14
clone_size: few
j_call: TRBJ2-7

cdr3_nt: TGTGCCAGTAGGCTAGCGGGCGCAGCCTACGAGCAGTACTTC
cdr3_aa: CASRLAGAAYEQYF
v_call: TRBV19
d_call: TRBD2
cdr3_length: 14
clone_size: few
j_call: TRBJ2-7

cdr3_nt: TGTGCCAGCAGCTTAGGCATGAGAGGGACCGGGGAGCTGTTTTTT
cdr3_aa: CASSLGMRGTGELFF
v_call: TRBV11-2
d_call: NA
cdr3_length: 15
clone_size: few
j_call: TRBJ2-2

cdr3_nt: TGTGCCAGCAGCTTAGCTAGCGGGAGAAACAATGAGCAGTTCTTC
cdr3_aa: CASSLASGRNNEQFF
v_call: TRBV7-8
d_call: TRBD2
cdr3_length: 15
clone_size: NA
j_call: TRBJ2-1

cdr3_nt: TGTGCCAGCAGCCAAGATTTAATCGGACCGCAGCCCCAGCATTTT
cdr3_aa: CASSQDLIGPQPQHF
v_call: TRBV3-1
d_call: NA
cdr3_length: 15
clone_size: NA
j_call: TRBJ1-5

cdr3_nt: TGCGCCAGCAGCCAAGGCCCGGGGGGCACCTACGAGCAGTACTTC
cdr3_aa: CASSQGPGGTYEQYF
v_call: TRBV4-3
d_call: NA
cdr3_length: 15
clone_size: NA
j_call: TRBJ2-7

cdr3_nt: TGCAGCGTCCTATCAAAGGACAGGGGCTATGGCTACACCTTC
cdr3_aa: CSVLSKDRGYGYTF
v_call: TRBV29-1
d_call: TRBD1
cdr3_length: 14
clone_size: NA
j_call: TRBJ1-2

cdr3_nt: TGTGCCAGCAGTTCAGTTCTCGCAGCTGAAGCTTTCTTT
cdr3_aa: CASSSVLAAEAFF
v_call: TRBV7-9
d_call: NA
cdr3_length: 13
clone_size: many
j_call: TRBJ1-1

cdr3_nt: TGTGCCAGCAGCCGCCGGGACAGGGAAGGAATGAACACTGAAGCTTTCTTT
cdr3_aa: CASSRRDREGMNTEAFF
v_call: TRBV11-2
d_call: TRBD1
cdr3_length: 17
clone_size: NA
j_call: TRBJ1-1

cdr3_nt: TGCGCCAGCAGCCCTAGCAGGTCGCCTGGTGTGGTCTATGGCTACACCTTC
cdr3_aa: CASSPSRSPGVVYGYTF
v_call: TRBV4-3
d_call: NA
cdr3_length: 17
clone_size: NA
j_call: TRBJ1-2

cdr3_nt: TGTGCCACCAGTGCTGCAAATTCACCCCTCCACTTT
cdr3_aa: CATSAANSPLHF
v_call: TRBV24-1
d_call: NA
cdr3_length: 12
clone_size: NA
j_call: TRBJ1-6

cdr3_nt: TGTGCCAGCAGAGCCGGGCCCAAGAGCTCCTACGAGCAGTACTTC
cdr3_aa: CASRAGPKSSYEQYF
v_call: TRBV6-5
d_call: NA
cdr3_length: 15
clone_size: NA
j_call: TRBJ2-7

cdr3_nt: TGCGCCAGCAGCCAAGATAATTCACAGTACGGCTACACCTTC
cdr3_aa: CASSQDNSQYGYTF
v_call: TRBV4-1
d_call: NA
cdr3_length: 14
clone_size: NA
j_call: TRBJ1-2

cdr3_nt: TGTGCCAGCAGCCAATCGGGAGATACGCAGTATTTT
cdr3_aa: CASSQSGDTQYF
v_call: TRBV11-2
d_call: NA
cdr3_length: 12
clone_size: few
j_call: TRBJ2-3

cdr3_nt: TGTGCCAGCAGCTTGTTCCGTGTGGGGCGGAATGAGCAGTTCTTC
cdr3_aa: CASSLFRVGRNEQFF
v_call: TRBV5-5
d_call: NA
cdr3_length: 15
clone_size: few
j_call: TRBJ2-1

cdr3_nt: TGTGCCAGCACGCGCCCGTGTCAGTACTTC
cdr3_aa: CASTRPCQYF
v_call: TRBV5-6
d_call: NA
cdr3_length: 10
clone_size: many
j_call: TRBJ2-7

cdr3_nt: TGTGCTAGTGGTTTGGTAGCGGAGACCCAGTACTTC
cdr3_aa: CASGLVAETQYF
v_call: TRBV12-5
d_call: NA
cdr3_length: 12
clone_size: NA
j_call: TRBJ2-5

cdr3_nt: TGTGCCACCAGCACCGAGACAGGGGCCAATGAGCAGTTCTTC
cdr3_aa: CATSTETGANEQFF
v_call: TRBV15
d_call: TRBD1
cdr3_length: 14
clone_size: few
j_call: TRBJ2-1

cdr3_nt: TGCGCCAGCAGCACTAATGCGCTCCGGGACAGGGATCACACAGATACGCAGTATTTT
cdr3_aa: CASSTNALRDRDHTDTQYF
v_call: TRBV5-1
d_call: TRBD1
cdr3_length: 19
clone_size: NA
j_call: TRBJ2-3

cdr3_nt: TGTGCCAGTAGTTGGGCAGGAGCGAACGAAGCTTTCTTT
cdr3_aa: CASSWAGANEAFF
v_call: TRBV19
d_call: NA
cdr3_length: 13
clone_size: NA
j_call: TRBJ1-1

cdr3_nt: TGTGCCAGCAGTTTCGGACAGGGGCTTTATGGCTACACCTTC
cdr3_aa: CASSFGQGLYGYTF
v_call: TRBV12-3/TRBV12-4
d_call: TRBD1
cdr3_length: 14
clone_size: few
j_call: TRBJ1-2

cdr3_nt: TGTGCCAGCAGCCAAGATTCGACGTTGAACAATGAGCAGTTCTTC
cdr3_aa: CASSQDSTLNNEQFF
v_call: TRBV3-1
d_call: NA
cdr3_length: 15
clone_size: NA
j_call: TRBJ2-1

cdr3_nt: TGTGCCAGCAGCGTAGGCGGGGCTGGTGAGCAGTTCTTC
cdr3_aa: CASSVGGAGEQFF
v_call: TRBV9
d_call: NA
cdr3_length: 13
clone_size: few
j_call: TRBJ2-1

cdr3_nt: TGTGCCAGCAGACTTAGTGTTACCTACGAGCAGTACTTC
cdr3_aa: CASRLSVTYEQYF
v_call: TRBV27
d_call: NA
cdr3_length: 13
clone_size: many
j_call: TRBJ2-7

cdr3_nt: TGTGCCAGCAGCCCCCCGGGACTAGCGGGATCTGAGACCCAGTACTTC
cdr3_aa: CASSPPGLAGSETQYF
v_call: TRBV7-9
d_call: TRBD2
cdr3_length: 16
clone_size: NA
j_call: TRBJ2-5

cdr3_nt: TGTGCCAGCAGCTCGGGCGGCGAATACAATGAGCAGTTCTTC
cdr3_aa: CASSSGGEYNEQFF
v_call: TRBV11-1
d_call: NA
cdr3_length: 14
clone_size: many
j_call: TRBJ2-1

cdr3_nt: TGTGCCAGCAGCCAAGAACCCCCAGGCGGGTATGGCTACACCTTC
cdr3_aa: CASSQEPPGGYGYTF
v_call: TRBV4-2
d_call: NA
cdr3_length: 15
clone_size: few
j_call: TRBJ1-2

cdr3_nt: TGCGCCAGCAGCTTGGGCGAGACAGGGAGCTATGGCTACACCTTC
cdr3_aa: CASSLGETGSYGYTF
v_call: TRBV5-1
d_call: TRBD1
cdr3_length: 15
clone_size: NA
j_call: TRBJ1-2

cdr3_nt: TGCGCCAGCAGCCCCTCCGCCGGCGGTGAAAAACTGTTTTTT
cdr3_aa: CASSPSAGGEKLFF
v_call: TRBV5-1
d_call: NA
cdr3_length: 14
clone_size: few
j_call: TRBJ1-4

cdr3_nt: TGTGCCAGCAGCTTGCCCAGGGGGCCGAACACCGGGGAGCTGTTTTTT
cdr3_aa: CASSLPRGPNTGELFF
v_call: TRBV5-5
d_call: TRBD1
cdr3_length: 16
clone_size: few
j_call: TRBJ2-2

cdr3_nt: TGCGCCAGCAGCCAAGACGGGTCCGTCGCTTACAATGAGCAGTTCTTC
cdr3_aa: CASSQDGSVAYNEQFF
v_call: TRBV4-3
d_call: NA
cdr3_length: 16
clone_size: many
j_call: TRBJ2-1

cdr3_nt: TGTGCCAGCAGTTTACGCGGGACTAGAGGGGAGACCCAGTACTTC
cdr3_aa: CASSLRGTRGETQYF
v_call: TRBV27
d_call: TRBD2
cdr3_length: 15
clone_size: few
j_call: TRBJ2-5

cdr3_nt: TGTGCCAGCAGCTTAGCCCAGGGCCTCGGGTGGAACAATGAGCAGTTCTTC
cdr3_aa: CASSLAQGLGWNNEQFF
v_call: TRBV7-9
d_call: NA
cdr3_length: 17
clone_size: few
j_call: TRBJ2-1

cdr3_nt: TGTGCCAGCAGTTTGGCCGGCCTAGTAAATGAGCAGTTCTTC
cdr3_aa: CASSLAGLVNEQFF
v_call: TRBV12-3/TRBV12-4
d_call: NA
cdr3_length: 14
clone_size: NA
j_call: TRBJ2-1

cdr3_nt: TGTGCCAGCAGCTCATGGACGGGAGCAGATACGCAGTATTTT
cdr3_aa: CASSSWTGADTQYF
v_call: TRBV9
d_call: NA
cdr3_length: 14
clone_size: NA
j_call: TRBJ2-3

cdr3_nt: TGTGCCAGCAGTTTATGGGCGGGGGGGCTATCAGATACGCAGTATTTT
cdr3_aa: CASSLWAGGLSDTQYF
v_call: TRBV12-3/TRBV12-4
d_call: TRBD2
cdr3_length: 16
clone_size: NA
j_call: TRBJ2-3

cdr3_nt: TGTGCCAGCAGCTTAGCTGGAGGGGCGTTACACGAGCAGTACTTC
cdr3_aa: CASSLAGGALHEQYF
v_call: TRBV7-8
d_call: NA
cdr3_length: 15
clone_size: few
j_call: TRBJ2-7

cdr3_nt: TGTGCCAGTAGACGTTCGGGGCTGGGGCAGGGGGTCAATGAGCAGTTCTTC
cdr3_aa: CASRRSGLGQGVNEQFF
v_call: TRBV19
d_call: TRBD1
cdr3_length: 17
clone_size: few
j_call: TRBJ2-1

cdr3_nt: TGTGCCAGCAGCCTATTTAGCGGGAGCCCCACCTCCTACGAGCAGTACTTC
cdr3_aa: CASSLFSGSPTSYEQYF
v_call: TRBV7-9
d_call: TRBD2
cdr3_length: 17
clone_size: NA
j_call: TRBJ2-7